Shown below are 31 T cell receptor beta chains from a single sample sequenced in a study of CD4 T cells in relation to SARS-CoV-2 and coronaviruses. These receptors have no known antigen. CD4+ T cells from unexposed donors were obtained before the COVID-19 pandemic (2011-2018). The cells were cultured for under 13 days before CD4+ T cells were isolated. Clones were sequenced by immunoSEQ multiplex PCR, and TCRdb holds only the in-frame ones, with some missing. The sample comprises 22,000 or so clones, around 68% of which are singletons, and over 15% rests with the top ten. The sequenced sample consisted of CD4+ T cells from PBMCs, cultured in vitro. These receptors were taken from a human donor in good health.

This clone turned up a few times. The chain links TRBV2 to TRBJ1-3; D gene unclear. V was shortened by 7 bases and J by 0 bases, with 10 bases between the two germline ends. There are 14 residues in the CDR3. Germline values: CDR1 SNHLY, CDR2 FYNNEI. The CDR3 DNA follows: TGTGCCAGCAAAAGGGAGAGCTCTGGAAACACCATATATTTT. It translates to CASKRESSGNTIYF.

This clone came up once. The J gene is TRBJ2-4, the V gene TRBV18, with TRBD1 matching 8 bases. CDR1 KGHSH and CDR2 LQKENI come from the germline V gene. Germline trimming cut 0 bases from V and 0 bases from J; bases unmatched to any gene: 7. This CDR3 has 18 amino acids. CDR3 residues: CASSPPGQGGPAKNIQYF. CDR3 nucleotides: TGTGCCAGCTCACCACCAGGACAGGGCGGCCCAGCCAAAAACATTCAGTACTTC.

DNA for the CDR3: TGTGCCAGCAGCTTAACAAAGGACAGGGCGGCCGAGCAGTACTTC. Translating it yields CASSLTKDRAAEQYF. J is TRBJ2-7 and V is TRBV7-3; TRBD1 matches at 8 bases. In germline, CDR1 is SGHTA, CDR2 FQGTGA. The CDR3 covers 15 residues. With 0 bases clipped from V and 6 bases from J, the junction kept 7 bases outside the gene matches.

The table lists this clone with a few counts. The chain joins TRBV9 to TRBJ2-1, with D hard to call. CDR1 is SGDLS, CDR2 YYNGEE, per germline. The CDR3 length is 15 residues. V was pared by 0 bases and J by 2 bases, with 9 bases between. The CDR3 nucleotides are TGTGCCAGCAGCGTAGGGCTAGATGCCTACAATGAGCAGTTCTTC. It translates to CASSVGLDAYNEQFF. Combining the CDR3 with reference TRBV9 and TRBJ2-1 gives the whole variable domain DSGVTQTPKHLITATGQRVTLRCSPRSGDLSVYWYQQSLDQGLQFLIQYYNGEERAKGNILERFSAQQFPDLHSELNLSSLELGDSALYFCASSVGLDAYNEQFFGPGTRLTVL.

In its sample, this clone was seen once. The chain recombines TRBV10-1 with TRBJ2-1; no definite D call. CDR3 length: 11 residues. Trimming removed 10 bases from V and 7 bases from J, with 11 bases in between. The germline V gene has CDR1 WNHNN and CDR2 SYGVQD (reference sequence). The CDR3 reads CATSIRNEQFF. As DNA, the CDR3 is TGCGCCACCTCAATCAGAAATGAGCAGTTCTTC.

CDR3 protein: CACDGVGANVLTF. DNA for the CDR3: TGTGCCTGCGACGGGGTCGGGGCCAACGTCCTGACTTTC. J is TRBJ2-6 and V is TRBV30; perhaps TRBD2 as D (5 bases). The CDR3 is made up of 13 amino acids. Looked up from germline, CDR1 is GTSNPN and CDR2 is SVGIG (reference sequence). Trimming took 6 bases from V and 4 from J, leaving 10 bases between them. The entire variable domain, with the rest obtained from reference TRBV30 and TRBJ2-6, is as follows: SQTIHQWPATLVQPVGSPLSLECTVEGTSNPNLYWYRQAAGRGLQLLFYSVGIGQISSEVPQNLSASRPQDRQFILSSKKLLLSDSGFYLCACDGVGANVLTFGAGSRLTVL.

V is TRBV7-9 and J is TRBJ2-7, with 9 bases that match TRBD2. This CDR3 region has 14 residues. The germline V gene encodes CDR1 SEHNR and CDR2 FQNEAQ (reference sequence). Trimming took 3 bases from V and 4 from J; bases not matched to a gene: 4. CDR3 in amino acids: CASSFSGSGYEQYF. CDR3 nucleotides: TGTGCCAGCAGCTTTAGCGGGAGTGGGTACGAGCAGTACTTC.

This clone occurred a few times. This same CDR3 is encoded by further DNA sequences in the sample. The V and J genes are TRBV4-1 and TRBJ2-1; 12 nucleotides match TRBD2. CDR1 and CDR2 (germline): MGHRA, YSYEKL. The V gene end was trimmed by 1 base and the J gene end by 2 bases; junction bases not matched to a gene: 0. The CDR3 has 16 residues. CDR3 sequence reads: CASSQGTSGAYNEQFF. The CDR3 DNA reads as TGCGCCAGCAGCCAAGGGACTAGCGGGGCCTACAATGAGCAGTTCTTC.

This clone was seen once. The chain employs TRBV19 and TRBJ2-3, with 10 positions matching TRBD1. The CDR3 has 14 residues. Germline V gene lookup returns CDR1 LNHDA and CDR2 SQIVND (reference sequence). V dropped 6 bases and J dropped 4; count of bases not matched to a gene: 4. This CDR3 reads CASSRDRGSDTQYF. The CDR3 DNA follows: TGTGCCAGTAGCAGGGACAGGGGATCAGATACGCAGTATTTT.

V is TRBV7-9 and J is TRBJ1-5, with TRBD1 matching over 9 bases. Germline CDR1 reads SEHNR; CDR2 reads FQNEAQ (reference sequence). The CDR3 loop spans 15 amino acids. The junction had 2 bases not matched to a gene; V was cut back by 4 bases and J by 1 base. The DNA of the CDR3 is TGTGCCAGCAGCTCAGGACAGGGGAGCAATCAGCCCCAGCATTTT. Its translation is CASSSGQGSNQPQHF.

The chain uses TRBV10-3 and TRBJ2-5; 7 nucleotides match TRBD2. Germline-derived CDR1 and CDR2 are ENHRY and SYGVKD. This CDR3 spans 13 amino acids. Losses at the gene ends were 6 bases for V and 5 bases for J; bases not matched to a gene: 6. CDR3 region: CAISPGLFETQYF. CDR3 nucleotide sequence: TGTGCCATCAGCCCGGGACTATTTGAGACCCAGTACTTC.

The chain combines TRBV5-6 with TRBJ2-3; 8 nucleotides match TRBD2. This CDR3 has 14 residues. The germline gives CDR1 SGHDT, CDR2 YYEEEE. J gave up 14 bases and V 0 bases, and 11 bases lay outside the gene matches. The CDR3 sequence is CASSLDFGGDVPYF. CDR3 in DNA: TGTGCCAGCAGCTTGGATTTCGGGGGGGACGTACCGTATTTT.

This chain links TRBV4-3 with TRBJ1-2, with 8 bases that match TRBD1. The CDR3 is made up of 14 amino acids. Germline loops: CDR1 LGHNA, CDR2 YSLEER. With V trimmed by 3 bases and J by 8 bases, 8 bases remained unmatched. The CDR3 DNA follows: TGCGCCAGCAGCCACACGGACAGGGCGAGGGGCTACACCTTC. Translation gives CASSHTDRARGYTF.

The V gene is TRBV19, the J gene TRBJ1-3; the match to TRBD1 covers 7 bases. The germline gives CDR1 LNHDA, CDR2 SQIVND (reference sequence). The CDR3 runs to 15 residues. V gave up 2 bases and J gave up 2 bases; unmatched junction bases: 3. The CDR3 bases are TGTGCCAGTAGTATAACAGGGGCCGCTGGAAACACCATATATTTT. Translation gives CASSITGAAGNTIYF.

V gene TRBV11-3 combines with J gene TRBJ2-5; possible D gene TRBD2, 6 bases. CDR3 size: 15 residues. V shed 3 bases and J shed 2 bases, with 13 bases lying between them. Germline CDR1 and CDR2: SGHNT and YENEEA. This CDR3 is CASSFGAGLQETQYF. CDR3 bases: TGTGCCAGCAGCTTTGGAGCGGGCTTGCAAGAGACCCAGTACTTC.

The rearrangement uses TRBV4-1 and TRBJ2-7; no clear D. The length of the CDR3 is 12 residues. Germline CDR1 MGHRA, CDR2 YSYEKL. Trimming removed 1 base at V and 2 bases at J, with 3 bases between. As DNA, the CDR3 is TGCGCCAGCAGCCAAGCCGCCTACGAGCAGTACTTC. Translated: CASSQAAYEQYF.

This clone turned up a few times. The CDR3 bases are TGCGCCAGCAGCCCCGGGCGTAGTCGGGACATTCAGTACTTC. Its translation is CASSPGRSRDIQYF. The chain links TRBV5-1 to TRBJ2-4; no clear D gene. CDR3 length: 14 amino acids. Trimming pared 4 bases from V and 8 bases from J, leaving 16 bases between. Per germline, CDR1 SGHRS and CDR2 YFSETQ.

The rearrangement uses TRBV5-1 and TRBJ2-1; a weak D match, TRBD1 (6 bases). With 2 bases removed from V and 2 bases from J, the gap between germline ends came to 14 bases. The CDR3 sequence is 16 residues long. CDR1 and CDR2 from the germline V gene are SGHRS and YFSETQ. The CDR3 region has the DNA TGCGCCAGCAGCTTAACAGGGTTGAGGACCTACAATGAGCAGTTCTTC. Protein: CASSLTGLRTYNEQFF.

The genes are TRBV6-1 and TRBJ1-1; D not certain. Deletions cut 2 bases from V and 1 base from J, with 11 bases between. Germline V CDR1 and CDR2: MNHNS, SASEGT. This CDR3 is built from 15 residues. Here the CDR3 reads CASSEIGQANTEAFF. The CDR3, as DNA: TGTGCCAGCAGTGAAATAGGTCAGGCGAACACTGAAGCTTTCTTT.

This clone was detected a few times. The V call is TRBV5-4, the J call TRBJ2-7; weak D call: TRBD2 (5 bases). Germline loops: CDR1 SGHNT, CDR2 YYREEE (reference sequence). The length of the CDR3 is 15 residues. The V end lost 4 bases, the J end lost 3 bases, and 17 bases lay between the germline ends. The CDR3 DNA reads TGTGCCAGCAGCCCCCCCTCTCGAGAGGGCTACGAGCAGTACTTC. Encoded protein: CASSPPSREGYEQYF.

The genes are TRBV7-9 and TRBJ1-2; 7 bases are a match to TRBD1. The CDR3 contains 14 residues. Germline CDR1 reads SEHNR; CDR2 reads FQNEAQ (reference sequence). Unmatched junction bases numbered 3, after V lost 3 bases and J lost 2 bases. The CDR3 region is CASSFPDRNYGYTF. The CDR3 nucleotides read TGTGCCAGCAGCTTCCCGGACAGGAACTATGGCTACACCTTC.

This sequence joins TRBV5-4 and TRBJ1-2; D remains ambiguous. This CDR3 has 15 amino acids. Trimming shortened V by 0 bases and J by 2 bases, and 11 bases separated the two germline ends. From germline, CDR1 is SGHNT and CDR2 YYREEE (reference sequence). Written as DNA, the CDR3 is TGTGCCAGCAGCTTGGATAACGGGGTAAACTATGGCTACACCTTC. The encoded protein is CASSLDNGVNYGYTF. Drawing the rest from reference TRBV5-4 and TRBJ1-2, the complete variable domain is ETGVTQSPTHLIKTRGQQVTLRCSSQSGHNTVSWYQQALGQGPQFIFQYYREEENGRGNFPPRFSGLQFPNYSSELNVNALELDDSALYLCASSLDNGVNYGYTFGSGTRLTVV.

CDR3 loop: CASSQKGLAMNTQYF. CDR3 DNA: TGCGCCAGCAGCCAGAAAGGACTAGCGATGAATACGCAGTATTTT. The rearrangement links TRBV4-3 to TRBJ2-3, with TRBD2 identical over 9 bases. In germline, CDR1 is LGHNA, CDR2 YSLEER. The CDR3 length is 15 residues. After removal of 3 bases from V and 7 bases from J, the junction contained 8 bases not matched to a gene.

J is TRBJ2-3 and V is TRBV24-1; no firm D call. The CDR3 runs to 15 residues. The V end was cut by 3 bases, the J end by 6 bases, with 15 bases between. CDR1 is KGHDR, CDR2 SFDVKD, per germline. The CDR3, as DNA: TGTGCCACCAGTGATCCGGTATCACCCACTGATACGCAGTATTTT. Its translation: CATSDPVSPTDTQYF.

In regard to this clone: The CDR3 does not close with the conserved phenylalanine or tryptophan, likely indicating a read error. The DNA is left out, because the CDR3 cannot be placed on it with certainty; the CDR3 is given as TCRdb lists it. J is TRBJ1-5 and V is TRBV19; TRBD1 is taken as the D call from the table, unchecked against the DNA. Germline-derived CDR1 and CDR2 are LNHDA and SQIVND (reference sequence). Termini included, the CDR3 measures 12 amino acids. The CDR3 sequence is CASSSGTGGPII.

The V call is TRBV6-1, the J call TRBJ1-5; no firm D call. This CDR3 has 15 residues. CDR1 and CDR2 (germline): MNHNS, SASEGT. Trimming cost V 2 bases and J 2 bases, with 10 bases left between them. CDR3: CASSEMRVGNQPQHF. The CDR3 DNA reads as TGTGCCAGCAGTGAAATGAGGGTGGGCAATCAGCCCCAGCATTTT.

The chain joins TRBV2 to TRBJ2-5, with TRBD2 matching over 12 bases. CDR1 is SNHLY, CDR2 FYNNEI, per germline. Trimming took 6 bases from V and 2 from J; bases not matched to a gene: 4. The CDR3 has 15 amino acids. The CDR3 coding sequence is TGTGCCAGCAGCCTCCTAGCGGGAGGGCAAGAGACCCAGTACTTC. It translates to CASSLLAGGQETQYF.

A single count supports this clone. This sequence joins TRBV27 and TRBJ2-1, with D maybe TRBD1 (5 bases). Germline values: CDR1 MNHEY, CDR2 SMNVEV (reference sequence). Deletions cut 8 bases from V and 0 bases from J, with 17 bases between. The CDR3 extends over 16 amino acids. The CDR3 region has the DNA TGTGCCAGCCTTCCGATAGACAGCCGCTCCTACAATGAGCAGTTCTTC. Its protein is CASLPIDSRSYNEQFF.

This clone was seen a handful of times. CDR3 bases: TGTGCCAGCGGAAGAGGAGGCTACGAGCAGTACTTC. This translates into CASGRGGYEQYF. This rearrangement joins TRBV6-5 to TRBJ2-7; perhaps TRBD2 as D (5 bases). V lost 8 bases and J lost 3, with 11 bases in between. The CDR3 extends over 12 amino acids. Looked up from germline, CDR1 is MNHEY and CDR2 is SVGAGI.

The rearrangement links TRBV25-1 to TRBJ2-7; D uncertain. Trimming pared 3 bases from V and 4 bases from J, leaving 4 bases between. The CDR3 runs 11 residues. Germline-derived CDR1 and CDR2 are MGHDK and SYGVNS. The CDR3 sequence: CASSEGYEQYF. The CDR3 DNA follows: TGTGCCAGCAGTGAGGGATACGAGCAGTACTTC.

This rearrangement joins TRBV5-6 to TRBJ2-5; D call uncertain. Germline CDR1 SGHDT, CDR2 YYEEEE. V was cut by 4 bases and J by 4 bases, with 11 bases left in between. This CDR3 has 13 amino acids. This CDR3 reads CASSVKGPETQYF. CDR3 bases: TGTGCCAGCAGCGTCAAGGGTCCAGAGACCCAGTACTTC.